These 23 T cell receptor beta chains were sequenced from one sample in a study of OX40 agonist ivuxolimab in advanced cancers. The library was prepared using the immunoSEQ multiplex PCR assay. TCRdb re-hosts the immuneACCESS table, in-frame sequences only. Its copies lack some clones; in the studies checked, an unresolved V gene accounts for under half of them, and the cause for the rest is not known. Present in this sample are 100,000 or so clones, about nine tenths of which were seen just once. The ten largest make up more than 0.25% of the sample. This specimen consisted of CD4+ or CD8+ T cells sorted from blood, obtained in a trial of the OX40 agonist ivuxolimab. The receptors shown here come from an adult with an advanced solid tumor such as melanoma, head and neck, liver or kidney cancer.

The V and J genes are TRBV7-2 and TRBJ2-7; D ambiguous. V dropped 1 base and J dropped 4 bases, with 8 bases sitting between them. From germline, CDR1 is SGHTA and CDR2 FQGNSA. CDR3 length: 13 residues. For the CDR3, the DNA is TGTGCCAGCAGCTTAGACGCGCCTTACGAGCAGTACTTC. Protein: CASSLDAPYEQYF.

J is TRBJ1-3 and V is TRBV9; TRBD1 is a possible D gene (5 bases). The germline gives CDR1 SGDLS, CDR2 YYNGEE. The CDR3 sequence is 16 residues long. The V and J ends lost 4 bases and 0 bases respectively, with 14 bases between them. The CDR3 DNA is TGTGCCAGCAGCAGAGAGACAGCACCCTCTGGAAACACCATATATTTT. Its protein product is CASSRETAPSGNTIYF.

The chain recombines TRBV27 with TRBJ2-3; D uncertain. This CDR3 has 14 amino acids. V was trimmed by 3 bases and J by 2 bases, leaving 9 bases between them. The germline V gene has CDR1 MNHEY and CDR2 SMNVEV (reference sequence). CDR3 coding DNA: TGTGCCAGCAGTTTTAGCAGGTTCACAGATACGCAGTATTTT. Protein sequence: CASSFSRFTDTQYF.

The rearrangement joins TRBV28 to TRBJ2-5; 10 bases match TRBD2. The J call is doubtful: the DNA matches TRBJ2-7 better. This CDR3 has 15 residues. Germline loops: CDR1 MDHEN, CDR2 SYDVKM. The CDR3 reads CASSLTGTSAYEQYF. The CDR3 DNA sequence: TGTGCCAGCAGTTTAACCGGGACTAGCGCCTACGAGCAGTACTTC.

This chain uses TRBV6-5 with TRBJ2-5; 7 bases match TRBD1. Losses at the gene ends were 5 bases for V and 5 bases for J; bases not matched to a gene: 11. CDR1 and CDR2 from the germline V gene are MNHEY and SVGAGI. The CDR3 runs 15 residues. The CDR3 bases are TGTGCCAGCAGTACTGGGACAGTTCCCCGTGAGACCCAGTACTTC. Translation: CASSTGTVPRETQYF.

The rearrangement joins TRBV2 to TRBJ2-1, with D perhaps matching TRBD1 (6 bases). Germline values: CDR1 SNHLY, CDR2 FYNNEI. V lost 7 bases and J 5 bases, leaving 12 bases between the germline ends. This CDR3 spans 13 amino acids. The chain's CDR3 is CASKHRENNEQFF. The DNA of the CDR3 is TGTGCCAGCAAGCACAGGGAAAACAATGAGCAGTTCTTC.

The chain carries TRBV6-1 and TRBJ2-7, with TRBD2 as a possible D gene (6 bases). Germline values: CDR1 MNHNS, CDR2 SASEGT. The CDR3 contains 14 residues. V was pared by 1 base and J by 2 bases, with 9 bases between. The CDR3 protein is CASSEGSGPYEQYF. Here the CDR3 DNA reads TGTGCCAGCAGTGAAGGTAGCGGACCCTACGAGCAGTACTTC.

The chain links TRBV28 to TRBJ2-3; D gene unclear. The germline gives CDR1 MDHEN, CDR2 SYDVKM. This CDR3 has 12 amino acids. The V gene lost 8 bases and the J gene lost 4 bases, with 10 bases spanning the gap. As DNA, the CDR3 is TGTGCCAGCCGGAGCCAGGCAGATACGCAGTATTTT. This encodes CASRSQADTQYF.

The chain has TRBV28 and TRBJ1-4; D possibly corresponds to TRBD1 (5 bases). There are 14 residues in the CDR3. CDR1 is MDHEN and CDR2 is SYDVKM in the germline V gene. The V end lost 7 bases, the J end lost 12 bases, and 21 bases lay between the germline ends. CDR3 in amino acids: CASIPWGSSVELFF. CDR3 coding DNA: TGTGCCAGCATCCCTTGGGGGTCTAGCGTAGAACTGTTTTTT.

The J gene is TRBJ2-5, the V gene TRBV7-9; 8 positions match TRBD1. J gave up 1 base and V 3 bases, and 7 bases lay outside the gene matches. The germline V gene has CDR1 SEHNR and CDR2 FQNEAQ (reference sequence). The CDR3 loop spans 16 amino acids. CDR3 bases: TGTGCCAGCAGCTTCAGCCGGACAGGGCCCCAAGAGACCCAGTACTTC. This gives the protein CASSFSRTGPQETQYF.

A few counts support this clone. The chain has TRBV14 and TRBJ2-5, with 8 nucleotides matching TRBD2. The CDR3 is 15 residues long. The junction had 2 bases not matched to a gene; V was cut back by 1 base and J by 1 base. CDR1 SGHDN and CDR2 FVKESK come from the germline V gene. The CDR3 DNA is TGTGCCAGCAGCCAAGTTACTAGCGGCCAAGAGACCCAGTACTTC. Its translation is CASSQVTSGQETQYF.

The chain combines TRBV5-1 with TRBJ2-5, with 13 bases that match TRBD2. This CDR3 region has 15 residues. Trimming removed 4 bases from V and 2 bases from J; junction bases left unmatched: 2. Germline assignment: CDR1 SGHRS and CDR2 YFSETQ. The CDR3: CASSPGLAGQETQYF. The CDR3 region has the DNA TGCGCCAGCAGCCCGGGACTAGCGGGACAAGAGACCCAGTACTTC.

The rearrangement links TRBV28 to TRBJ2-1; 10 bases align to TRBD2. There are 15 residues in the CDR3. Germline CDR1 and CDR2: MDHEN and SYDVKM. The V and J ends lost 6 bases and 2 bases, in that order; junction bases with no gene match: 4. CDR3 amino acids: CASSYSGRPYNEQFF. The CDR3 DNA follows: TGTGCCAGCAGCTATAGCGGGAGGCCCTACAATGAGCAGTTCTTC.

The chain couples TRBV4-2 to TRBJ2-7; TRBD2 matches at 9 bases. The CDR3 has 18 amino acids. The V gene end was trimmed by 4 bases and the J gene end by 3 bases; junction bases not matched to a gene: 16. The germline V gene encodes CDR1 LGHNA and CDR2 YNFKEQ. CDR3 protein: CASSLNDQASGTLYEQYF. The CDR3, as DNA: TGTGCCAGCAGCCTGAACGACCAGGCTAGCGGGACCCTCTACGAGCAGTACTTC.

In regard to this clone: The identical CDR3 is also encoded by other nucleotide sequences in the sample. The genes are TRBV5-1 and TRBJ2-3; D is undetermined. CDR3 length equals 13 residues. Trimming removed 0 bases from V and 3 bases from J, with 5 bases in between. Germline CDR1 reads SGHRS; CDR2 reads YFSETQ. CDR3 protein: CASSLGRTDTQYF. CDR3 bases: TGCGCCAGCAGCTTGGGCAGGACAGATACGCAGTATTTT.

The chain carries TRBV6-1 and TRBJ1-2, with D perhaps matching TRBD1 (6 bases). The V end lost 8 bases, the J end lost 2 bases, and 18 bases lay between the germline ends. The CDR3 is 15 amino acids. Germline V lookup: CDR1 MNHNS, CDR2 SASEGT. CDR3 bases: TGTGCCAGCGACCCCCCGCTCACAGGGAACTATGGCTACACCTTC. It is translated as CASDPPLTGNYGYTF.

The chain employs TRBV19 and TRBJ1-1, with D maybe TRBD1 (5 bases). Trimming removed 3 bases at V and 4 bases at J, with 12 bases between. This CDR3 contains 14 residues. Germline CDR1 LNHDA, CDR2 SQIVND (reference sequence). Here the CDR3 reads CASSIEGYGTEAFF. The CDR3 coding sequence is TGTGCCAGTAGTATCGAGGGGTACGGCACTGAAGCTTTCTTT.

This chain links TRBV4-3 with TRBJ1-4; unclear D gene. Germline V gives CDR1 LGHNA, CDR2 YSLEER. This CDR3 spans 15 amino acids. V was trimmed by 0 bases and J by 5 bases, leaving 10 bases between them. CDR3 sequence (DNA): TGCGCCAGCAGCCAAGAAATCCGACAAAATGAAAAACTGTTTTTT. This gives the protein CASSQEIRQNEKLFF.

V usage is TRBV7-7 and J usage is TRBJ2-1, with unresolved D. Deletions cut 5 bases from V and 7 bases from J, with 6 bases between. There are 11 residues in the CDR3. CDR1 and CDR2 from the germline V gene are SSHAT and FNYEAQ (reference sequence). For the CDR3, the DNA is TGTGCCAGCAGCGCTCTTAATGAGCAGTTCTTC. Translation gives CASSALNEQFF.

This clone was picked up a small number of times. The chain combines TRBV6-6 with TRBJ2-7, with 8 nucleotides matching TRBD1. This CDR3 is 15 amino acids long. The J segment lost 4 bases and the V segment lost 6 bases, leaving 11 bases of the junction unmatched. The germline V gene encodes CDR1 MNHNY and CDR2 SVGAGI (reference sequence). CDR3 protein: CASRQPWTGRYEQYF. The CDR3 DNA follows: TGTGCCAGCAGACAACCTTGGACAGGGCGATACGAGCAGTACTTC.

V and J are TRBV11-2 and TRBJ2-7; the D gene is possibly TRBD2 (6 bases). The CDR3 extends over 17 amino acids. V dropped 3 bases and J dropped 3 bases, with 21 bases sitting between them. Germline CDR1 SGHAT, CDR2 FQNNGV. As DNA, the CDR3 is TGTGCCAGCAGCTTTAGAGGGATTGGAGCGGGCCACTACGAGCAGTACTTC. The encoded protein is CASSFRGIGAGHYEQYF.

This clone occurred a few times. This chain connects TRBV27 to TRBJ1-4; D is undetermined. The V gene's germline CDR1 is MNHEY and CDR2 SMNVEV (reference sequence). There are 11 residues in the CDR3. Trimming removed 7 bases from V and 7 bases from J, with 7 bases in between. CDR3 in DNA: TGTGCCAGCAAAGGAAGTGAAAAACTGTTTTTT. Amino acid sequence: CASKGSEKLFF.

The chain couples TRBV19 to TRBJ1-2; D is possibly TRBD1 (5 bases). The germline CDR1 and CDR2 sequences are LNHDA and SQIVND (reference sequence). V was shortened by 5 bases and J by 4 bases, with 14 bases between the two germline ends. The CDR3 extends over 14 amino acids. The chain's CDR3 is CASSLITGLYGYTF. The CDR3 DNA reads as TGTGCCAGTAGTCTCATCACAGGTCTCTATGGCTACACCTTC.